Listed below are T cell receptor beta chains from one sample, sequenced in a study of blood T cell repertoires in COVID-19. Sequencing used immunoSEQ multiplex PCR; TCRdb keeps in-frame clones, though not all of them. The sample consists of under 200,000 clones, around 90% of them appearing once. The sequencing input was peripheral blood. These receptors all stem from a man aged 18 to 30 with COVID-19, enrolled during active disease. CDR3s include the opening cysteine and the closing phenylalanine or tryptophan. A D gene is named only where the DNA matches it firmly. Only some rows state a clone size, as once, few, many or a class for expanded clones.

v_call	d_call	clone_size	j_call	cdr3_aa	cdr3_nt
TRBV28	TRBD2	.	TRBJ2-6	CATRGAGANVLTF	TGTGCCACCCGGGGGGCTGGGGCCAACGTCCTGACTTTC
TRBV27	TRBD1	once	TRBJ2-1	CASSLSLGTGGPWNEQFF	TGTGCCAGCAGTTTATCCTTAGGGACAGGGGGTCCGTGGAATGAGCAGTTCTTC
TRBV14	.	.	TRBJ2-4	CASGSAKNIQYF	TGTGCCAGCGGGAGCGCCAAAAACATTCAGTACTTC
TRBV10-3	TRBD1	.	TRBJ2-1	CAISEIGTGVEQFF	TGTGCCATCAGTGAGATCGGGACAGGGGTTGAGCAGTTCTTC
TRBV25-1	TRBD2	few	TRBJ2-1	CASVGGRPSREDEQFF	TGTGCCAGCGTGGGCGGGAGGCCATCCCGTGAGGATGAGCAGTTCTTC
TRBV4-1	TRBD2	.	TRBJ2-5	CASSQGGGQETQYF	TGCGCCAGCAGCCAAGGGGGGGGGCAAGAGACCCAGTACTTC
TRBV2	.	.	TRBJ1-5	CASSVEALVLSQHF	TGTGCCAGCAGTGTGGAGGCCCTAGTTTTGTCCCAGCATTTT
TRBV28	.	.	TRBJ2-4	CASSLAGLAKNIQYF	TGTGCCAGCAGTTTGGCAGGGCTAGCCAAAAACATTCAGTACTTC
TRBV27	.	.	TRBJ2-3	CASSPSDYEADTQYF	TGTGCCAGCAGTCCCTCGGACTATGAAGCAGATACGCAGTATTTT
TRBV29-1	.	.	TRBJ2-7	CSALTGSAYEQYF	TGCAGCGCTTTGACGGGATCAGCCTACGAGCAGTACTTC
TRBV7-3	.	.	TRBJ2-6	CASSRGGAGANVLTF	TGTGCCAGCAGCCGAGGTGGGGCCGGGGCCAACGTCCTGACTTTC
TRBV6-2/TRBV6-3	TRBD2	.	TRBJ2-1	CASSYSVGRGGGNEQFF	TGTGCCAGCAGTTACTCCGTCGGACGGGGGGGTGGCAATGAGCAGTTCTTC
TRBV29-1	.	.	TRBJ2-1	CSVDEGEGRNEQFF	TGCAGCGTTGACGAAGGAGAGGGCAGGAATGAGCAGTTCTTC
TRBV5-6	.	.	TRBJ2-7	CASSLALEQYF	TGTGCCAGCAGCTTAGCTCTCGAGCAGTACTTC
TRBV7-9	.	.	TRBJ1-1	CASIHIGQFAEAFF	TGTGCCAGCATCCATATCGGACAGTTTGCTGAAGCTTTCTTT
TRBV19	TRBD2	.	TRBJ2-2	CASLTSGSITGELFF	TGTGCCAGCTTGACTAGCGGGAGCATCACCGGGGAGCTGTTTTTT
TRBV19	TRBD1	.	TRBJ2-5	CASMTGGTQYF	TGTGCCAGTATGACAGGGGGGACCCAGTACTTC
TRBV27	TRBD2	.	TRBJ2-2	CASSRGPAGWRTGELFF	TGTGCCAGCAGTAGGGGCCCAGCGGGATGGAGGACCGGGGAGCTGTTTTTT
TRBV30	.	.	TRBJ2-1	CAWSVGRGVDNEQFF	TGTGCCTGGAGTGTGGGAAGGGGCGTCGACAATGAGCAGTTCTTC
TRBV4-2	.	.	TRBJ2-7	CASRTGSEQYF	TGTGCCAGCAGGACAGGTTCGGAGCAGTACTTC
TRBV13	.	.	TRBJ1-3	CASSFQLRNSGNTIYF	TGTGCCAGCAGCTTTCAACTGAGAAACTCTGGAAACACCATATATTTT
TRBV6-5	.	.	TRBJ1-1	CASLLDRHSEAFF	TGTGCCAGCCTACTAGACAGGCACAGTGAAGCTTTCTTT
TRBV28	.	.	TRBJ2-1	CASSLLGSSYNEQFF	TGTGCCAGCAGTTTACTTGGGAGCTCCTACAATGAGCAGTTCTTC
TRBV28	.	.	TRBJ2-3	CASSLGAGDTQYF	TGTGCCAGCAGTTTGGGCGCGGGAGATACGCAGTATTTT
TRBV30	.	.	TRBJ2-7	CAWRGSSYEQYF	TGTGCCTGGAGGGGCAGCTCCTACGAGCAGTACTTC
TRBV7-2	TRBD2	.	TRBJ2-5	CASSFRVAGEGETQYF	TGTGCCAGCAGCTTTCGGGTAGCGGGAGAGGGGGAGACCCAGTACTTC
TRBV29-1	TRBD1	.	TRBJ2-5	CSVEWDREPQETQYF	TGCAGCGTTGAGTGGGACAGGGAGCCCCAAGAGACCCAGTACTTC
TRBV6-1	.	.	TRBJ1-2	CASSDLQGRTLDGYTF	TGTGCCAGCAGTGACTTACAGGGCCGCACCTTGGATGGCTACACCTTC
TRBV19	.	.	TRBJ1-1	CASSIGDGLNTEAFF	TGTGCCAGTAGTATAGGTGACGGGTTGAACACTGAAGCTTTCTTT
TRBV4-2	.	.	TRBJ2-7	CASSFKDLHSYEQYF	TGTGCCAGCAGCTTCAAGGACTTACACTCCTACGAGCAGTACTTC
TRBV6-2/TRBV6-3	TRBD2	.	TRBJ2-1	CASSYPLADGEQFF	TGTGCCAGCAGTTATCCTCTAGCGGACGGTGAGCAGTTCTTC
TRBV30	TRBD1	.	TRBJ1-2	CAWHRDSLFYGYTF	TGTGCCTGGCACCGGGACAGCCTTTTCTATGGCTACACCTTC
TRBV6-5	TRBD1	.	TRBJ1-1	CASSLWTGDRAFF	TGTGCCAGCAGTTTGTGGACAGGAGATAGAGCTTTCTTT